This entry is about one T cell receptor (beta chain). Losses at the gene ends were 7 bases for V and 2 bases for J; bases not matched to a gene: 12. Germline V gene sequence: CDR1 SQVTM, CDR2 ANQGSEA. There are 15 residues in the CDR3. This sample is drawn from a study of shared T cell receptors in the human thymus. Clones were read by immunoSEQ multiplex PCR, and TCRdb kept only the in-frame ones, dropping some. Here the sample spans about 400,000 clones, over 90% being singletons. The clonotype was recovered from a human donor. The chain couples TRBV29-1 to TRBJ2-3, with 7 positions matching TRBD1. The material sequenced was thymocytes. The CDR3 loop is CSGVVKGAHTDTQYF. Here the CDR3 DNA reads TGCAGCGGCGTCGTCAAGGGGGCGCACACAGATACGCAGTATTTT.